These 23 T cell receptor beta chains were all obtained from the same sample, sequenced in a study of cytomegalovirus exposure and HLA in healthy donors. Profiled with immunoSEQ multiplex PCR; TCRdb holds only in-frame clones, not every one. The sample lists about 43,000 clones, approximately 90% occurring once. The sequenced material came from PBMCs. Receptors were obtained from a man aged 18 to 29 in good health and CMV-seronegative.

The chain joins TRBV7-9 to TRBJ2-7, with 10 bases that match TRBD1. V trimming: 3 bases; J trimming: 2 bases; junction bases outside the gene matches: 7. Germline CDR1 SEHNR, CDR2 FQNEAQ (reference sequence). The CDR3 spans 16 residues. The CDR3 DNA reads as TGTGCCAGCAGCTTTTCCGGGGGACAGGGGCCCTACGAGCAGTACTTC. It codes for CASSFSGGQGPYEQYF. Combining the CDR3 with reference TRBV7-9 and TRBJ2-7 gives the whole variable domain DTGVSQNPRHKITKRGQNVTFRCDPISEHNRLYWYRQTLGQGPEFLTYFQNEAQLEKSRLLSDRFSAERPKGSFSTLEIQRTEQGDSAMYLCASSFSGGQGPYEQYFGPGTRLTVT.

The V gene is TRBV7-9, the J gene TRBJ2-3, with D hard to call. Germline CDR1 is SEHNR and CDR2 is FQNEAQ (reference sequence). V was trimmed by 3 bases and J by 3 bases, leaving 4 bases between them. The CDR3 sequence is 12 residues long. The CDR3 protein is CASSFQTDTQYF. CDR3 in DNA: TGTGCCAGCAGCTTCCAAACAGATACGCAGTATTTT.

The chain combines TRBV4-1 with TRBJ2-1, with a possible D match to TRBD2 (5 bases). The CDR3 runs 16 residues. CDR1 is MGHRA and CDR2 is YSYEKL in the germline V gene. Trimming shortened V by 1 base and J by 0 bases, and 10 bases separated the two germline ends. As DNA, the CDR3 is TGCGCCAGCAGCCAAGGGACCCTAGCCTCCTACAATGAGCAGTTCTTC. Amino acids: CASSQGTLASYNEQFF.

This clone showed up just once. V usage is TRBV5-1 and J usage is TRBJ2-1; TRBD1 is a possible D gene (5 bases). The germline gives CDR1 SGHRS, CDR2 YFSETQ. The CDR3 has 15 amino acids. Trimming shortened V by 2 bases and J by 5 bases, and 14 bases separated the two germline ends. CDR3 nucleotides: TGCGCCAGCAGCTTTAGGGGTTTAAATGACAATGAGCAGTTCTTC. Encoded protein: CASSFRGLNDNEQFF. The full variable domain, completed using reference TRBV5-1 and TRBJ2-1, is KAGVTQTPRYLIKTRGQQVTLSCSPISGHRSVSWYQQTPGQGLQFLFEYFSETQRNKGNFPGRFSGRQFSNSRSEMNVSTLELGDSALYLCASSFRGLNDNEQFFGPGTRLTVL.

The V call is TRBV5-1, the J call TRBJ1-2; maybe TRBD1 (5 bases). CDR3 length equals 14 residues. In germline, CDR1 is SGHRS, CDR2 YFSETQ. V was clipped by 0 bases and J by 4 bases, with 10 bases between them. In nucleotides, the CDR3 is TGCGCCAGCAGCTTGGGACAGATTCGCTATGGCTACACCTTC. Its protein product is CASSLGQIRYGYTF.

The chain links TRBV27 to TRBJ2-7, with D possibly matching TRBD2 (6 bases). The ends were cut back, 2 bases at V and 2 bases at J, with 16 bases in the middle. Germline CDR1 is MNHEY and CDR2 is SMNVEV (reference sequence). The CDR3 has 16 amino acids. The CDR3 spells CASSLRTGGGTYEQYF. In nucleotides, the CDR3 is TGTGCCAGCAGTTTACGTACGGGCGGAGGGACCTACGAGCAGTACTTC.

The CDR3: CASSQARLRSYNEQFF. In nucleotides, the CDR3 is TGTGCCAGCAGCCAAGCTCGTCTACGCTCCTACAATGAGCAGTTCTTC. This chain uses TRBV14 with TRBJ2-1; no definite D call. V was shortened by 1 base and J by 0 bases, with 10 bases between the two germline ends. The CDR3 has 16 residues. The germline V gene encodes CDR1 SGHDN and CDR2 FVKESK.

This rearrangement joins TRBV5-4 to TRBJ2-7; 10 bases align to TRBD1. J was trimmed by 5 bases and V by 4 bases; bases with no gene match: 12. CDR1 SGHNT and CDR2 YYREEE come from the germline V gene (reference sequence). CDR3 length equals 16 residues. The CDR3 sequence: CASSEIDGTGVDEQYF. The CDR3 DNA sequence: TGTGCCAGCAGCGAGATCGACGGGACAGGGGTAGACGAGCAGTACTTC.

The V call is TRBV7-3, the J call TRBJ2-3, with 13 bases matching TRBD2. The CDR3 totals 17 residues. V was pared by 5 bases and J by 6 bases, with 11 bases of the junction left unmatched. Germline CDR1 SGHTA, CDR2 FQGTGA. The CDR3 loop is CASSPNGLAGAQDTQYF. CDR3 bases: TGTGCCAGCAGCCCAAATGGACTAGCGGGGGCCCAGGATACGCAGTATTTT.

The chain has TRBV5-6 and TRBJ1-2; D is uncertain. CDR1 is SGHDT and CDR2 is YYEEEE in the germline V gene. V was cut by 3 bases and J by 8 bases, with 17 bases left in between. There are 14 residues in the CDR3. The CDR3 protein is CASSSVYGRWGYTF. CDR3 DNA: TGTGCCAGCAGCTCCGTCTATGGTCGATGGGGCTACACCTTC.

The chain recombines TRBV2 with TRBJ1-4, with a weak D call TRBD1 (5 bases). Trimming pared 6 bases from V and 0 bases from J, leaving 8 bases between. Germline V CDR1 and CDR2: SNHLY, FYNNEI. This CDR3 is 14 amino acids long. CDR3 loop: CASRQTATNEKLFF. The CDR3 nucleotides are TGTGCCAGCAGACAGACAGCAACTAATGAAAAACTGTTTTTT.

The V and J genes are TRBV19 and TRBJ2-2, with TRBD2 identical over 8 bases. Germline assignment: CDR1 LNHDA and CDR2 SQIVND (reference sequence). Unmatched junction bases numbered 6, after V lost 0 bases and J lost 3 bases. There are 17 residues in the CDR3. The CDR3 DNA reads TGTGCCAGTAGTATAGATCGGACTAGCTCGGACACCGGGGAGCTGTTTTTT. Residues: CASSIDRTSSDTGELFF.

The count of this clone is one. V gene TRBV5-1 combines with J gene TRBJ2-5, with 7 bases matching TRBD1. This CDR3 contains 14 residues. The germline V gene has CDR1 SGHRS and CDR2 YFSETQ. Trimming removed 4 bases from V and 1 base from J; junction bases left unmatched: 4. This CDR3 reads CASSRGQSQETQYF. CDR3 nucleotides: TGCGCCAGCAGCCGGGGACAGAGCCAAGAGACCCAGTACTTC.

V and J are TRBV5-5 and TRBJ1-5, with D possibly TRBD1 on 6 matching bases. Germline V gene sequence: CDR1 SGHKS, CDR2 YYEKEE (reference sequence). The ends were cut back, 4 bases at V and 3 bases at J, with 14 bases in the middle. The CDR3 is made up of 15 amino acids. The DNA of the CDR3 is TGTGCCAGCAGCCCCCGGGACACCAACAATCAGCCCCAGCATTTT. Translation gives CASSPRDTNNQPQHF.

About this clone itself: Sequence at one end of the junction differs from germline and may be a read error. The chain is built from TRBV7-7 and TRBJ2-7; 9 positions agree with TRBD2. The CDR3 runs 15 residues. Looked up from germline, CDR1 is SSHAT and CDR2 is FNYEAQ (reference sequence). The CDR3 DNA follows: TGTGCTAGCAGCTTGAAAGCGGGAGGATCGGGGGAGCAGTACTTC. It yields the protein CASSLKAGGSGEQYF. The full variable domain, its missing parts supplied by reference TRBV7-7 and TRBJ2-7, is GAGVSQSPRYKVTKRGQDVTLRCDPISSHATLYWYQQALGQGPEFLTYFNYEAQPDKSGLPSDRFSAERPEGSISTLTIQRTEQRDSAMYRCASSLKAGGSGEQYFGPGTRLTVT.

This clone was counted a single time. The chain combines TRBV4-1 with TRBJ2-1; maybe TRBD2 (6 bases). This CDR3 has 15 amino acids. V gave up 1 base and J gave up 8 bases, with 15 bases separating them. Germline lookup yields CDR1 MGHRA and CDR2 YSYEKL. In DNA form, the CDR3 reads TGCGCCAGCAGCCAAGGTCTCCTAGCGATCGATGAGCAGTTCTTC. It yields the protein CASSQGLLAIDEQFF.

This clone was detected a few times. This chain links TRBV6-6 with TRBJ1-5; weak D call: TRBD1 (5 bases). Germline-derived CDR1 and CDR2 are MNHNY and SVGAGI (reference sequence). Trimming shortened V by 4 bases and J by 0 bases, and 13 bases separated the two germline ends. The CDR3 runs 16 residues. The CDR3 loop reads CASSSGEGFSNQPQHF. CDR3 DNA: TGTGCCAGCAGTTCGGGGGAGGGGTTTAGCAATCAGCCCCAGCATTTT.

This chain uses TRBV11-2 with TRBJ1-1; 10 bases map to TRBD1. J was trimmed by 1 base and V by 5 bases; bases with no gene match: 7. The CDR3 extends over 16 amino acids. Germline V gene sequence: CDR1 SGHAT, CDR2 FQNNGV. CDR3 loop: CASSPDRDRGNTEAFF. Written as DNA, the CDR3 is TGTGCCAGCAGCCCCGACCGGGACAGGGGGAACACTGAAGCTTTCTTT.

The chain recombines TRBV19 with TRBJ1-6; D is unresolved. CDR1 is LNHDA and CDR2 is SQIVND in the germline V gene (reference sequence). The CDR3 spans 12 residues. V lost 6 bases to trimming and J lost 12 bases, with 12 bases between them. The CDR3 DNA reads TGTGCCAGTAGCCCCCCCGGAGGACCCCTCCACTTT. Translated, it gives CASSPPGGPLHF.

The V gene is TRBV6-1, the J gene TRBJ2-1, with no clear D. The V end was cut by 6 bases, the J end by 2 bases, with 8 bases between. The length of the CDR3 is 13 residues. The germline V gene has CDR1 MNHNS and CDR2 SASEGT. CDR3 DNA sequence: TGTGCCAGCAGCGCATCTACCTACAATGAGCAGTTCTTC. Translating gives CASSASTYNEQFF.

The chain is built from TRBV2 and TRBJ2-3, with 7 bases identical to TRBD2. The V gene's germline CDR1 is SNHLY and CDR2 FYNNEI. The CDR3 covers 14 residues. The V and J ends lost 4 bases and 3 bases, in that order; junction bases with no gene match: 4. CDR3 sequence (DNA): TGTGCCAGCAGTGTAACTAGCGTGACAGATACGCAGTATTTT. The encoded protein is CASSVTSVTDTQYF.

A remark on this clone: The same CDR3 arises from other DNA sequences in this sample as well. The gene calls are TRBV7-2 and TRBJ1-5; D unclear. V was trimmed by 4 bases and J by 2 bases, leaving 6 bases between them. This CDR3 is built from 13 residues. Germline V gene lookup returns CDR1 SGHTA and CDR2 FQGNSA. This CDR3 is CASSYRGNQPQHF. The CDR3 DNA follows: TGTGCCAGCAGCTACCGAGGCAATCAGCCCCAGCATTTT.

In nucleotides, the CDR3 is TGTGCCAGCAGCTTAACAGGGGGCTTGGGTGGCACTGAAGCTTTCTTT. Residues: CASSLTGGLGGTEAFF. V gene TRBV7-9 combines with J gene TRBJ1-1; 9 nucleotides align to TRBD1. Germline-derived CDR1 and CDR2 are SEHNR and FQNEAQ (reference sequence). The ends lost 2 bases at V and 4 bases at J; junction bases unmatched: 8. The CDR3 contains 16 residues.